The T cell receptor beta chain under discussion was sequenced for a study of blood T cell repertoires in COVID-19. Study in general: Italy, Spain and the United States were the sources of the convalescent and acute COVID-19 samples. PBMCs, B-cell-depleted T cells, or T cells provided the cDNA or gDNA that made up the material.

V gave up 5 bases and J gave up 8 bases, with 9 bases separating them. The germline V gene has CDR1 MNHNY and CDR2 SVGAGI (reference sequence). The length of the CDR3 is 11 residues. Authors' data handling: Scientists estimated how many nucleated cells there were by amplifying reference gene primers. Libraries were prepared by immunoSEQ multiplex PCR; TCRdb keeps only in-frame clonotypes and omits some of them. That table is the source of V, J and clone size, and D and trimming were worked out from the DNA. The sample contains tens of thousands of clones, 84% of which appear only once. The sequenced sample consisted of peripheral blood. The clonotype originates from a middle-aged man with acute or convalescent COVID-19. The V gene is TRBV6-6, the J gene TRBJ1-2, with D unresolved. The CDR3 nucleotides read TGTGCCAGCAGTGAAACCGGGGGCTACACCTTC. As protein: CASSETGGYTF.